The clone carrying this T cell receptor beta chain was seen at least ten times. The entry originates in a study of T cells in Graves' hyperthyroidism and ophthalmopathy. Amplified TCR beta CDR3 regions came from RNA transcripts. HTBI primers were used for first-round RT-PCR of the TCR CDR3. Using its own MiXCR run on the multiplex PCR reads, TCRdb lists one record per CDR3 protein. The data hold around 350,000 distinct CDR3 sequences, with approximately 14% observed a single time. The sequenced material came from blood. This TCR came from a woman aged 55-69 years with Graves' ophthalmopathy.

The CDR3 nucleotides read TGTGCCACCCGAGGGTCGGGGACGGGGACCTACAATGAGCAGTTCTTC. Its protein is CATRGSGTGTYNEQFF. The V gene is TRBV15, the J gene TRBJ2-1; D possibly matches TRBD1 or TRBD2 (5 bases each). V was clipped by 8 bases and J by 2 bases, with 19 bases between them. Germline values: CDR1 LNHNV, CDR2 YYDKDF (reference sequence). This CDR3 has 16 residues.